This paragraph covers one T cell receptor beta chain sequence. No cognate antigen has been identified for it. Nothing much larger sits one base from this clone, and base qualities are not available. The sample has other DNA sequences that encode this CDR3 too. The donors were healthy, HIV-negative adults with no recently reported acute infections or vaccinations. Every donor was a Caucasian adult residing in Nashville, Tennessee, USA. CD4+ T cells were enriched through magnetic negative selection, after which naive cells were positively selected on CD45RA and the remaining negative fraction served as the memory subset. Blood was obtained by leukapheresis, after which PBMCs were separated by Ficoll-Histopaque density gradient centrifugation and cryopreserved in liquid nitrogen vapor phase. Analytical flow cytometry was used to check the purity and quantity of each magnetically sorted T cell population. From each sorted fraction, genomic DNA was isolated and quantified by UV absorbance on a Nanodrop 2000c.

The data were taken from a study of shared clonotypes between healthy human individuals (dated by TCRdb to the early 2020s). With regard to the full study: The cohort included three men and two women between 18 and 49 years of age. For each donor, CD4 naive and CD4 memory were each run on three plates, CD8 naive on two plates, and CD8 memory on one plate. To estimate repertoire size and how much clonotypes are shared between individuals, the study performed deep sequencing of blood TCR repertoires from about five healthy adults. Per donor, leukapheresis produced somewhere between about 0.9 and 9 billion PBMCs. Different laboratories and diverse techniques were used to prepare libraries and sequence TCR repertoires, to increase sequencing depth and limit assay-specific biases. General findings and caveats noted by the study authors: When a few donors were compared, the shared fraction of clonotypes was roughly 4.8% for naive CD4, roughly 3.3% for naive CD8, 2% to 2.5% for memory CD4, and 0.4% for memory CD8. Compared with non-shared clonotypes, clonotypes shared by all four sorted-subset donors had higher generation probabilities. Naive subsets generally had larger estimated clonotype richness than memory subsets. The genetic and exposure-history diversity represented was limited by the small number of donors. Sampling was limited to blood, and TCR repertoires in tissue likely differ from TCR repertoires in blood. Pairwise subsampling led to the expectation that sequencing depth would affect the degree of clonotype sharing among donors. Incomplete sequencing was indicated by rarefaction of sorted-subset datasets, despite the large sequencing depth.

From the cysteine through the phenylalanine, the CDR3 covers 11 amino acids. The kept DNA is CDR3 alone, 33 bases in frame from the first base. V is pared back by 4 bases and J by 3 bases, with 2 bases lying between the germline termini. Per the germline V gene (reference sequence), LNHDA is the CDR1 and SQIVND is the CDR2. Using the deep immunoSEQ assay, multiplex PCR amplified TCR CDR3 regions from genomic DNA. Genomic DNA extracted from each cell subset was distributed evenly over all wells of several immunoSEQ 96-well plates, and each plate served as one replicate. For sorted subsets, approximately 190 ng of genomic DNA, equivalent to roughly 30,000 T cell genomes, went into each replicate PCR. Purified libraries were measured with a Qubit 3.0 fluorometer, size-checked on a Bioanalyzer 2100, and measured again with the KAPA Library Quantification kit. Each immunoSEQ 96-well plate was sequenced on its own single-read 150-cycle Illumina NextSeq 550 flow cell. The authors processed their data as follows. Because only junctional sequences without quality scores were contained in the immunoSEQ output, filtering matching that applied to full-length reads could not be performed. To assign V/J genes and CDR3, sequences were annotated using PyIR, a Python wrapper for IgBLAST v1.9, with IMGT germline references. Reads with weak V/J assignments (E-value above 1e-6), missing CDR3, stop codons, out-of-frame junctions, or ambiguous translated residues were removed. A V3J clonotype was defined by an identical inferred V gene, J gene, and CDR3 amino acid sequence. To compute the percentage overlap between repertoires, the number of shared unique clonotypes was divided by the size of the smaller repertoire. RTK rarefaction, the Chao1 estimator, and Recon v2.1 estimates of unobserved clonotypes were used to assess repertoire richness. Generation probabilities were computed with OLGA for all TCRbeta clonotypes obtained by the gDNA method from several donors. Entries here come from immuneACCESS through TCRdb and include only in-frame sequences with V and J called. Some clones fail to appear in such tables; in the studies checked, an unresolved V gene covers under half of the shortfall, and the cause of the remainder is unknown. V and J calls and clone size come straight from that table; D and trimming were deduced from the DNA. In all, the sample holds 1,400,000 or so clones, and just under 99% of those were seen once. The biggest ten clones account for 0.36% of the sample.

The sequence is built from TRBV19 and TRBJ2-3, with the D gene not clear enough to name. The TCR originated in a man in his thirties or forties in good health. Specimen: naive CD4+ T cells sorted from blood. The cell subset or site label on this specimen signifies: CD45RA+ positively selected. The sequenced DNA is TGTGCCAGTAGTAGGACAGATACGCAGTATTTT. Translated, this is CASSRTDTQYF.